This T cell receptor beta chain emerged from a study of OX40 agonist ivuxolimab in advanced cancers. TCRdb keeps only in-frame clones here, not all; method: immunoSEQ multiplex PCR. The sample has about 73,000 clones; around nine tenths are singletons. The sequences come from CD4+ or CD8+ T cells sorted from blood, collected in a trial of the OX40 agonist ivuxolimab. The sequence came from an adult with an advanced solid tumor such as melanoma, head and neck, liver or kidney cancer.

The CDR3 sequence: CASSPTMGEINTEAFF. The DNA of the CDR3 is TGTGCCAGCTCACCTACAATGGGGGAGATCAACACTGAAGCTTTCTTT. This chain connects TRBV18 to TRBJ1-1; D is possibly TRBD1 (5 bases). This CDR3 comprises 16 residues. Germline-derived CDR1 and CDR2 are KGHSH and LQKENI. V shed 3 bases and J shed 2 bases, with 16 bases lying between them.